A single sample is the source of the 27 T cell receptor beta chains below, sequenced in a study of T cell repertoires in aging, cancer and after chemotherapy. A mixed TRB-A/B primer pool amplified rearranged TRB by multiplex touch-down PCR. Via MiXCR, TCRdb re-called the multiplex PCR reads, giving one row per CDR3 protein. The table records 2,500 to 3,500 distinct CDR3 sequences, 25% to 35% of them present only once. Amplification of TCR beta used genomic DNA extracted from peripheral blood. The sample comprised blood. These receptors originate from a human donor with a solid tumor.

In its sample, this clonotype was seen a few times. The rearrangement uses TRBV5-1 and TRBJ1-4; D perhaps matches TRBD1 (6 bases). The V end was cut by 0 bases, the J end by 7 bases, with 7 bases between. Germline V gives CDR1 SGHRS, CDR2 YFSETQ. The CDR3 is 13 residues long. The CDR3 spells CASSLVGGEKLFF. The CDR3 DNA sequence: TGCGCCAGCAGCTTGGTAGGGGGTGAAAAACTGTTTTTT. The full variable domain, with the rest looked up from reference TRBV5-1 and TRBJ1-4, is KAGVTQTPRYLIKTRGQQVTLSCSPISGHRSVSWYQQTPGQGLQFLFEYFSETQRNKGNFPGRFSGRQFSNSRSEMNVSTLELGDSALYLCASSLVGGEKLFFGSGTQLSVL.

V gene TRBV27 combines with J gene TRBJ1-1, with 7 bases aligning to TRBD1. The germline V gene has CDR1 MNHEY and CDR2 SMNVEV (reference sequence). V trimming: 5 bases; J trimming: 0 bases; junction bases outside the gene matches: 6. This CDR3 is built from 15 residues. CDR3 nucleotide sequence: TGTGCCAGCAGTGGACGGGGACAGCTGAACACTGAAGCTTTCTTT. It yields the protein CASSGRGQLNTEAFF.

This clonotype is deemed medium-sized. The chain employs TRBV12-3 or TRBV12-4 and TRBJ2-7; 9 nucleotides align to TRBD1. The CDR3 has 13 residues. Losses at the gene ends were 5 bases for V and 7 bases for J; bases not matched to a gene: 6. CDR3 residues: CASSGGTGREQYF. For the CDR3, the DNA is TGTGCCAGCAGTGGGGGGACAGGGCGAGAGCAGTACTTC.

J is TRBJ2-7 and V is TRBV11-2; tentatively, D is TRBD1 or TRBD2 (5 bases each). Trimming cost V 1 base and J 0 bases, with 7 bases left between them. From germline, CDR1 is SGHAT and CDR2 FQNNGV. The CDR3 extends over 14 amino acids. DNA for the CDR3: TGTGCCAGCAGCTTAGTTGGGGGCTCCTACGAGCAGTACTTC. This gives the protein CASSLVGGSYEQYF.

This clonotype occurred a few times. The rearrangement links TRBV27 to TRBJ2-7; D perhaps matches TRBD1 (5 bases). V gave up 2 bases and J gave up 4 bases, with 24 bases separating them. The CDR3 is 18 residues long. Germline-derived CDR1 and CDR2 are MNHEY and SMNVEV (reference sequence). The CDR3, as DNA: TGTGCCAGCAGTTTAACCACTGCAGGGTCAGAGACCTTTTACGAGCAGTACTTC. It is translated as CASSLTTAGSETFYEQYF.

This clonotype was seen a few times. The chain has TRBV11-1 and TRBJ2-1, with 10 bases lining up with TRBD1. The CDR3 is 18 residues long. Germline assignment: CDR1 SGHAT and CDR2 FQDESV (reference sequence). CDR3 sequence (DNA): TGTGCTAATCACGGGACAGGGGTTACTGGGGGAGGGGACAATGAGCAGTTCTTC. Its translation is CANHGTGVTGGGDNEQFF.

This clonotype has a handful of counts. V usage is TRBV6-1 and J usage is TRBJ2-2; 9 bases agree with TRBD2. The CDR3 extends over 16 amino acids. Germline CDR1 and CDR2: MNHNS and SASEGT. V lost 7 bases and J lost 4; bases outside the gene matches: 10. The CDR3 is CASKRREGQSTGELFF. The CDR3 coding sequence is TGTGCCAGCAAGAGGCGGGAGGGCCAAAGCACCGGGGAGCTGTTTTTT.

This clonotype is a singleton in its sample. The V gene is TRBV5-1, the J gene TRBJ2-1; D perhaps matches TRBD2 (6 bases). The CDR3 has 14 amino acids. Per germline, CDR1 SGHRS and CDR2 YFSETQ. The V and J ends lost 4 bases and 9 bases respectively, with 17 bases between them. The DNA of the CDR3 is TGCGCCAGCAGCCTGACGCCGGGGCGGGGTGAGCAGTTCTTC. Translated: CASSLTPGRGEQFF.

This clonotype has just a few counts. The J gene is TRBJ2-7, the V gene TRBV20-1; 10 positions agree with TRBD1. The junction had 13 bases not matched to a gene; V was cut back by 1 base and J by 1 base. The germline V gene has CDR1 DFQATT and CDR2 SNEGSKA (reference sequence). The CDR3 totals 18 residues. CDR3 DNA: TGCAGTGCTAGAGGGACGCAGGGGGGGACAGGGGTTTCCTACGAGCAGTACTTC. Its protein product is CSARGTQGGTGVSYEQYF.

By its share, this clonotype is medium-sized. V and J are TRBV27 and TRBJ2-6; D might be TRBD1 or TRBD2, each matching 5 bases. In germline, CDR1 is MNHEY, CDR2 SMNVEV (reference sequence). V was clipped by 6 bases and J by 0 bases, with 15 bases between them. The CDR3 length is 17 residues. The CDR3 nucleotides read TGTGCCAGCAGAAGTCCGGGACGCCCCTCTGGGGCCAACGTCCTGACTTTC. It yields the protein CASRSPGRPSGANVLTF.

CDR3 amino acids: CASSLAGGRRTQETQYF. CDR3 DNA: TGTGCCAGCAGCTTAGCAGGGGGTCGGAGGACCCAAGAGACCCAGTACTTC. This rearrangement joins TRBV7-6 to TRBJ2-5, with a possible D match to TRBD1 (6 bases). Germline V gene sequence: CDR1 SGHVS, CDR2 FNYEAQ. The CDR3 contains 17 residues. Trimming took 0 bases from V and 1 from J, leaving 15 bases between them.

This chain links TRBV13 with TRBJ1-3, with D perhaps matching TRBD1 (5 bases). This CDR3 has 16 residues. V was trimmed by 4 bases and J by 7 bases, leaving 20 bases between them. From germline, CDR1 is PRHDT and CDR2 FYEKMQ (reference sequence). CDR3 amino acids: CASSSLISIEGNTIYF. The CDR3 DNA sequence: TGTGCCAGCAGCTCCTTAATTTCGATCGAGGGGAACACCATATATTTT.

This clonotype qualifies as large. The chain is built from TRBV6-5 and TRBJ2-5; D remains ambiguous. CDR1 and CDR2 from the germline V gene are MNHEY and SVGAGI. V lost 2 bases, J lost 7 bases, and 5 bases lay in between. The CDR3 has 11 amino acids. CDR3 residues: CASSYAGTQYF. The CDR3 DNA is TGTGCCAGCAGTTACGCTGGGACCCAGTACTTC.

This clonotype has just a few counts. V usage is TRBV7-6 and J usage is TRBJ2-3, with 11 nucleotides matching TRBD2. J was trimmed by 6 bases and V by 3 bases; bases with no gene match: 5. The CDR3 runs 15 residues. Germline V lookup: CDR1 SGHVS, CDR2 FNYEAQ. DNA for the CDR3: TGTGCCAGCAGCTTTCAGACTAGCGGGACTGATACGCAGTATTTT. This translates into CASSFQTSGTDTQYF.

The chain combines TRBV30 with TRBJ2-5; 11 nucleotides agree with TRBD2. The CDR3 spans 15 residues. V lost 5 bases and J lost 1; bases outside the gene matches: 6. CDR1 and CDR2 (germline): GTSNPN, SVGIG (reference sequence). The CDR3 here is CAWGMTSGTQETQYF. The CDR3 DNA sequence: TGTGCCTGGGGGATGACTAGCGGGACCCAAGAGACCCAGTACTTC.

This clonotype was seen a few times. This chain uses TRBV12-3 or TRBV12-4 with TRBJ2-7, with 8 bases aligning to TRBD1. The CDR3 runs 15 residues. With V trimmed by 0 bases and J by 2 bases, 3 bases remained unmatched. The CDR3: CASSLAAGGPYEQYF. CDR3 DNA: TGTGCCAGCAGTTTAGCGGCAGGGGGCCCCTACGAGCAGTACTTC.

V gene TRBV6-1 combines with J gene TRBJ1-6; perhaps TRBD1 as D (5 bases). Trimming left V 0 bases short and J 10 bases short, with 16 bases between. The CDR3 has 16 residues. The germline V gene encodes CDR1 MNHNS and CDR2 SASEGT. The CDR3 nucleotides are TGTGCCAGCAGTGAAGCGGGGCCAGGGCTAGGGTCACCCCTCCACTTT. Amino acid sequence: CASSEAGPGLGSPLHF.

The chain carries TRBV5-6 and TRBJ1-2; TRBD1 aligns across 8 bases. Trimming cost V 4 bases and J 2 bases; bases outside gene matches: 4. Germline values: CDR1 SGHDT, CDR2 YYEEEE. This CDR3 region has 14 residues. CDR3 sequence: CASSAGGGNYGYTF. The CDR3 DNA is TGTGCCAGCAGCGCAGGGGGCGGGAACTATGGCTACACCTTC.

The rearrangement uses TRBV7-2 and TRBJ2-3; 13 bases agree with TRBD2. Losses at the gene ends were 4 bases for V and 1 base for J; bases not matched to a gene: 8. This CDR3 comprises 18 residues. Germline V CDR1 and CDR2: SGHTA, FQGNSA. The CDR3 nucleotides are TGTGCCAGCAGCTGGCCGACTAGCGGGAGGCCCCGCACAGATACGCAGTATTTT. It translates to CASSWPTSGRPRTDTQYF.

This clonotype was observed a few times. This chain links TRBV7-6 with TRBJ2-1; D is undetermined. Germline-derived CDR1 and CDR2 are SGHVS and FNYEAQ. The CDR3 contains 13 residues. Trimming shortened V by 1 base and J by 5 bases, and 6 bases separated the two germline ends. CDR3 nucleotide sequence: TGTGCCAGCAGCTTAGGACAAGACAATGAGCAGTTCTTC. As protein: CASSLGQDNEQFF.

Of note for this clonotype: This may come from a read error, since a much larger clone is one base off. The CDR3 is CASSMTNRQNSPLHF. In nucleotides, the CDR3 is TGTGCCAGTAGTATGACTAACAGACAAAATTCACCCCTCCACTTT. This chain connects TRBV19 to TRBJ1-6, with unresolved D. V lost 3 bases to trimming and J lost 7 bases, with 13 bases between them. Germline V gene sequence: CDR1 LNHDA, CDR2 SQIVND (reference sequence). This CDR3 is 15 amino acids long.

This clonotype came up a few times. This chain links TRBV5-6 with TRBJ1-3; 8 nucleotides align to TRBD1. The CDR3 is 15 residues long. V was clipped by 3 bases and J by 2 bases; unmatched bases: 4. Germline assignment: CDR1 SGHDT and CDR2 YYEEEE. The CDR3 spells CASSSPGQAGNTIYF. CDR3 coding DNA: TGTGCCAGCAGCTCACCGGGACAGGCTGGAAACACCATATATTTT.

There are a few counts of this clonotype. This rearrangement joins TRBV7-2 to TRBJ2-7; a weak D match, TRBD1 (6 bases). V was clipped by 5 bases and J by 0 bases, with 17 bases between them. This CDR3 is 16 amino acids long. Germline V CDR1 and CDR2: SGHTA, FQGNSA. CDR3 sequence: CASSPQGGPYSYEQYF. As DNA, the CDR3 is TGTGCCAGCAGCCCACAGGGCGGGCCCTACTCCTACGAGCAGTACTTC.

By its share, this clonotype is large. The chain joins TRBV6-1 to TRBJ2-7, with D perhaps matching TRBD1 or TRBD2 (5 bases each). From germline, CDR1 is MNHNS and CDR2 SASEGT. V was cut by 4 bases and J by 5 bases, with 18 bases left in between. The CDR3 totals 15 residues. This CDR3 reads CASSVEWGPHHEQYF. DNA for the CDR3: TGTGCCAGCAGTGTTGAGTGGGGACCCCACCACGAGCAGTACTTC.

By share of the sample, this clonotype is medium-sized. The J gene is TRBJ1-1, the V gene TRBV6-5; tentatively, D is TRBD1 (5 bases). CDR1 is MNHEY, CDR2 SVGAGI, per germline. V lost 0 bases, J lost 5 bases, and 13 bases lay in between. This CDR3 has 15 amino acids. CDR3 coding DNA: TGTGCCAGCAGTTACTCTTACAACTCAGGGACTGAAGCTTTCTTT. Translation gives CASSYSYNSGTEAFF.

Notes on this clonotype: This may stem from a read error, because a much larger clone lies one nucleotide away. The genes are TRBV29-1 and TRBJ1-1, with D maybe TRBD1 (5 bases). The CDR3 length is 11 residues. Germline CDR1 and CDR2: SQVTM and ANQGSEA. V shed 2 bases and J shed 13 bases, with 14 bases lying between them. Here the CDR3 reads CSVERARGVFF. The CDR3 DNA sequence: TGCAGCGTTGAACGGGCCCGGGGGGTTTTCTTT.

This clonotype was seen a handful of times. V and J are TRBV24-1 and TRBJ2-2; the D gene is possibly TRBD1 (6 bases). The J call may be incorrect, as the DNA end agrees better with TRBJ1-3. The CDR3 runs 11 residues. The germline V gene has CDR1 KGHDR and CDR2 SFDVKD. The CDR3 is CATSIGQRIYF. In DNA, the CDR3 is TGTGCCACCAGTATTGGACAGAGGATATATTTT.